What follows are 30 T cell receptor beta chains derived from one specimen sequenced in a study of siplizumab effects on memory and regulatory T cells. Assay: immunoSEQ multiplex PCR; the TCRdb copy retains only in-frame clones and omits some. Found here are 100,000 to 110,000 clones, about 91% of them singletons; the top ten hold roughly 0.16%. Source material: CD4+ T cells sorted from blood. The source is a human donor in good health.

The J gene is TRBJ2-1, the V gene TRBV6-5; possibly TRBD1 for D (6 bases). The V end was cut by 6 bases, the J end by 2 bases, with 14 bases between. The CDR3 extends over 15 amino acids. Germline loops: CDR1 MNHEY, CDR2 SVGAGI. The CDR3 sequence: CASSLTGPAYNEQFF. CDR3 bases: TGTGCCAGCAGCCTGACAGGTCCTGCCTACAATGAGCAGTTCTTC.

The CDR3 region is CASSREGALNEKLFF. The CDR3 DNA reads TGCGCCAGCAGCAGGGAGGGGGCGTTGAACGAAAAACTGTTTTTT. The chain links TRBV5-1 to TRBJ1-4; the match to TRBD1 covers 7 bases. The germline gives CDR1 SGHRS, CDR2 YFSETQ. J gave up 8 bases and V 4 bases, and 11 bases lay outside the gene matches. The CDR3 runs to 15 residues.

The chain is built from TRBV5-4 and TRBJ2-7; the D gene is possibly TRBD1 (7 bases). The CDR3 has 15 residues. The ends were cut back, 0 bases at V and 3 bases at J, with 13 bases in the middle. Per the germline V gene, CDR1 is SGHNT and CDR2 is YYREEE (reference sequence). CDR3 DNA sequence: TGTGCCAGCAGCTTGGATTCAGGGGGGTTCTACGAGCAGTACTTC. This sequence encodes CASSLDSGGFYEQYF.

This CDR3 reads CASSLISGGAGEQFF. The CDR3 nucleotides read TGTGCCAGCAGCTTAATAAGCGGGGGGGCTGGTGAGCAGTTCTTC. The chain joins TRBV7-3 to TRBJ2-1; 10 bases map to TRBD2. CDR3 length: 15 amino acids. Germline assignment: CDR1 SGHTA and CDR2 FQGTGA. The V and J ends lost 1 base and 9 bases, in that order; junction bases with no gene match: 6.

The genes are TRBV5-4 and TRBJ1-6; D remains ambiguous. Germline CDR1 reads SGHNT; CDR2 reads YYREEE (reference sequence). V dropped 1 base and J dropped 6 bases, with 2 bases sitting between them. CDR3 length equals 12 residues. The DNA of the CDR3 is TGTGCCAGCAGCTTGCTTAATTCACCCCTCCACTTT. Amino acid sequence: CASSLLNSPLHF.

This clone is a singleton in its sample. The J gene is TRBJ1-1, the V gene TRBV18, with D unresolved. Germline V gene data show CDR1 as KGHSH and CDR2 as LQKENI. The CDR3 spans 15 residues. Trimming took 0 bases from V and 5 from J, leaving 13 bases between them. The CDR3 nucleotides are TGTGCCAGCTCACCACCGGGAAACGGGGAGACTGAAGCTTTCTTT. It translates to CASSPPGNGETEAFF.

The V and J genes are TRBV19 and TRBJ2-4; D perhaps matches TRBD2 (7 bases). CDR1 LNHDA and CDR2 SQIVND come from the germline V gene (reference sequence). V lost 4 bases to trimming and J lost 6 bases, with 19 bases between them. There are 16 residues in the CDR3. The CDR3 region is CASSSREARGRNIQYF. The CDR3 bases are TGTGCCAGTAGTAGTCGGGAGGCCCGGGGGCGAAACATTCAGTACTTC.

The chain recombines TRBV5-1 with TRBJ2-3; D is undetermined. This CDR3 is built from 15 residues. Germline loops: CDR1 SGHRS, CDR2 YFSETQ. With 3 bases removed from V and 2 bases from J, the gap between germline ends came to 13 bases. In DNA, the CDR3 is TGCGCCAGCAGCTACAACCTAATATCCACAGATACGCAGTATTTT. This translates into CASSYNLISTDTQYF. Full variable domain (outside the CDR3, taken from reference TRBV5-1 and TRBJ2-3): KAGVTQTPRYLIKTRGQQVTLSCSPISGHRSVSWYQQTPGQGLQFLFEYFSETQRNKGNFPGRFSGRQFSNSRSEMNVSTLELGDSALYLCASSYNLISTDTQYFGPGTRLTVL.

The chain employs TRBV10-3 and TRBJ2-2; D may correspond to TRBD1 or TRBD2 (5 bases each). Germline values: CDR1 ENHRY, CDR2 SYGVKD. This CDR3 has 15 residues. Deletions cut 7 bases from V and 6 bases from J, with 18 bases between. The CDR3 sequence: CAITTGTFSSGELFF. The CDR3 DNA follows: TGTGCCATCACAACCGGGACCTTTAGCTCCGGGGAGCTGTTTTTT.

V usage is TRBV18 and J usage is TRBJ2-1, with 9 nucleotides matching TRBD1. Looked up from germline, CDR1 is KGHSH and CDR2 is LQKENI. Losses at the gene ends were 5 bases for V and 7 bases for J; bases not matched to a gene: 6. CDR3 length: 14 amino acids. In DNA, the CDR3 is TGTGCCAGCTCAACGGACAGGGGTCAAAATGAGCAGTTCTTC. Its protein is CASSTDRGQNEQFF.

The count of this clone is one. V usage is TRBV11-2 and J usage is TRBJ2-3; 7 bases align to TRBD1. V lost 5 bases to trimming and J lost 10 bases; unmatched junction nucleotides: 6. The V gene's germline CDR1 is SGHAT and CDR2 FQNNGV. This CDR3 comprises 12 residues. CDR3 in DNA: TGTGCCAGCAGCCAGGGACAGCAAGCGCAGTATTTT. Protein product: CASSQGQQAQYF. Filled out from reference TRBV11-2 and TRBJ2-3, the complete variable domain reads EAGVAQSPRYKIIEKRQSVAFWCNPISGHATLYWYQQILGQGPKLLIQFQNNGVVDDSQLPKDRFSAERLKGVDSTLKIQPAKLEDSAVYLCASSQGQQAQYFGPGTRLTVL.

The rearrangement links TRBV19 to TRBJ2-5; 7 positions match TRBD1. The ends lost 5 bases at V and 0 bases at J; junction bases unmatched: 0. This CDR3 has 13 residues. Germline V lookup: CDR1 LNHDA, CDR2 SQIVND (reference sequence). The CDR3 coding sequence is TGTGCCAGTAGTGACAGGGACCAAGAGACCCAGTACTTC. Amino acids: CASSDRDQETQYF.

In its sample, this clone was seen a few times. The chain has TRBV7-2 and TRBJ2-2; D not certain. This CDR3 is built from 14 residues. With 3 bases removed from V and 0 bases from J, the gap between germline ends came to 5 bases. Germline CDR1 SGHTA, CDR2 FQGNSA. For the CDR3, the DNA is TGTGCCAGCAGCTTCGTAGCGAACACCGGGGAGCTGTTTTTT. Protein product: CASSFVANTGELFF.

This clone was observed once. This rearrangement joins TRBV4-3 to TRBJ2-3; D ambiguous. The CDR3 extends over 13 amino acids. Per germline, CDR1 LGHNA and CDR2 YSLEER. V was clipped by 0 bases and J by 5 bases, with 6 bases between them. The DNA for the CDR3 is TGCGCCAGCAGCCAAGATCGCCGAGATACGCAGTATTTT. This translates into CASSQDRRDTQYF.

The V and J genes are TRBV10-1 and TRBJ2-5; TRBD2 is a possible D gene (6 bases). V was trimmed by 5 bases and J by 5 bases, leaving 21 bases between them. The germline V gene has CDR1 WNHNN and CDR2 SYGVQD (reference sequence). CDR3 length: 16 amino acids. CDR3 sequence reads: CASSMRLGTHRETQYF. CDR3 nucleotide sequence: TGCGCCAGCAGTATGCGCCTGGGGACTCACAGGGAGACCCAGTACTTC.

This clone appeared a single time. The chain combines TRBV7-2 with TRBJ1-2; TRBD1 might be the D (6 bases). This CDR3 spans 12 amino acids. CDR1 and CDR2 (germline): SGHTA, FQGNSA. Between the trimmed V and J ends, which lost 0 bases and 8 bases, there was a span of 7 bases. CDR3 bases: TGTGCCAGCAGCTTAGCTGGGGGCGGCTACACCTTC. Encoded protein: CASSLAGGGYTF. Full variable domain (outside the CDR3, taken from reference TRBV7-2 and TRBJ1-2): GAGVSQSPSNKVTEKGKDVELRCDPISGHTALYWYRQSLGQGLEFLIYFQGNSAPDKSGLPSDRFSAERTGGSVSTLTIQRTQQEDSAVYLCASSLAGGGYTFGSGTRLTVV.

The gene calls are TRBV2 and TRBJ1-1; 8 positions agree with TRBD1. The CDR3 covers 15 residues. Per the germline V gene, CDR1 is SNHLY and CDR2 is FYNNEI. The V and J ends lost 7 bases and 4 bases, in that order; junction bases with no gene match: 11. The CDR3 here is CASTGPGTGSTEAFF. The CDR3, as DNA: TGTGCCAGCACCGGTCCCGGGACAGGAAGCACTGAAGCTTTCTTT.

The V call is TRBV5-1, the J call TRBJ1-6; D might be TRBD1 (6 bases). This CDR3 spans 16 amino acids. Germline CDR1 reads SGHRS; CDR2 reads YFSETQ. V was clipped by 3 bases and J by 3 bases, with 13 bases between them. For the CDR3, the DNA is TGCGCCAGCAGCTCCCTGGGGGACAACTATAATTCACCCCTCCACTTT. Amino acids: CASSSLGDNYNSPLHF.

The rearrangement joins TRBV6-4 to TRBJ1-2; D is undetermined. The CDR3 covers 13 residues. Germline CDR1 MRHNA, CDR2 SNTAGT. V was shortened by 8 bases and J by 4 bases, with 14 bases between the two germline ends. The CDR3 DNA reads TGTGCCAGCGTTAGGCGGAGCTTCTATGGCTACACCTTC. This sequence encodes CASVRRSFYGYTF.

The rearrangement joins TRBV7-2 to TRBJ1-4; 9 nucleotides line up with TRBD1. CDR3 size: 15 residues. The trim removed 3 bases at V and 7 bases at J, leaving 6 bases unmatched. Germline CDR1 reads SGHTA; CDR2 reads FQGNSA. In DNA, the CDR3 is TGTGCCAGCAGCTTCACGGGACAGGGTGTTGAAAAACTGTTTTTT. Protein sequence: CASSFTGQGVEKLFF.

This chain uses TRBV7-9 with TRBJ1-1; a weak D match, TRBD1 (6 bases). The germline V gene has CDR1 SEHNR and CDR2 FQNEAQ (reference sequence). The CDR3 sequence is 15 residues long. V was trimmed by 1 base and J by 0 bases, leaving 9 bases between them. The CDR3 spells CASSLGTAMNTEAFF. The CDR3 DNA follows: TGTGCCAGCAGCTTAGGGACAGCCATGAACACTGAAGCTTTCTTT.

The rearrangement links TRBV6-1 to TRBJ1-4, with a weak D call TRBD1 (5 bases). CDR1 is MNHNS, CDR2 SASEGT, per germline. The CDR3 is made up of 14 amino acids. Trimming took 6 bases from V and 6 from J, leaving 14 bases between them. CDR3 sequence: CASRARGSDEKLFF. DNA for the CDR3: TGTGCCAGCAGAGCCCGGGGGAGTGATGAAAAACTGTTTTTT.

The V and J genes are TRBV4-2 and TRBJ1-2; D gene ambiguous. Germline lookup yields CDR1 LGHNA and CDR2 YNFKEQ. V dropped 1 base and J dropped 4 bases, with 13 bases sitting between them. CDR3 length: 15 amino acids. For the CDR3, the DNA is TGTGCCAGCAGCCAAGTGACCGGACCAACCTATGGCTACACCTTC. This translates into CASSQVTGPTYGYTF.

The rearrangement links TRBV4-3 to TRBJ2-6; 9 positions match TRBD1. Germline V gives CDR1 LGHNA, CDR2 YSLEER. CDR3 length: 18 amino acids. V was clipped by 0 bases and J by 4 bases; unmatched bases: 7. As DNA, the CDR3 is TGCGCCAGCAGCCAAGAGGAAAGGACAGGGGCCGGGGCCAACGTCCTGACTTTC. It yields the protein CASSQEERTGAGANVLTF.

V gene TRBV7-2 combines with J gene TRBJ1-5; no clear D. Germline V gene sequence: CDR1 SGHTA, CDR2 FQGNSA. V was cut by 4 bases and J by 0 bases, with 13 bases left in between. CDR3 length equals 16 residues. The CDR3 DNA reads TGTGCCAGCAGCTATGCAGGAATTAATAGCAATCAGCCCCAGCATTTT. It codes for CASSYAGINSNQPQHF.

V is TRBV7-2 and J is TRBJ2-7; 9 nucleotides match TRBD1. Germline lookup yields CDR1 SGHTA and CDR2 FQGNSA. The CDR3 is 16 amino acids. The V segment lost 3 bases and the J segment 4 bases; nucleotides outside the gene matches: 10. This CDR3 reads CASSFTAGTGSYEQYF. For the CDR3, the DNA is TGTGCCAGCAGCTTTACAGCCGGGACAGGGAGTTACGAGCAGTACTTC.

The chain couples TRBV7-2 to TRBJ1-4, with TRBD1 as a possible D gene (5 bases). Trimming took 5 bases from V and 3 from J, leaving 13 bases between them. CDR1 and CDR2 from the germline V gene are SGHTA and FQGNSA. This CDR3 comprises 15 residues. CDR3 nucleotides: TGTGCCAGCAGCCCGCAGGGAGTAGCTAATGAAAAACTGTTTTTT. Residues: CASSPQGVANEKLFF.

This chain uses TRBV6-1 with TRBJ2-7, with 11 positions matching TRBD1. V trimming: 1 base; J trimming: 5 bases; junction bases outside the gene matches: 4. The CDR3 has 15 residues. The germline V gene has CDR1 MNHNS and CDR2 SASEGT. CDR3 sequence (DNA): TGTGCCAGCAGTGAAGTGGGACAGGGGGTCCACGAGCAGTACTTC. Translating gives CASSEVGQGVHEQYF.

V and J are TRBV6-6 and TRBJ1-1, with TRBD1 matching 8 bases. The germline CDR1 and CDR2 sequences are MNHNY and SVGAGI (reference sequence). The CDR3 is made up of 14 amino acids. After removal of 8 bases from V and 4 bases from J, the junction contained 9 bases not matched to a gene. Here the CDR3 reads CASDRQGAGTEAFF. The CDR3 bases are TGTGCCAGCGACCGCCAGGGGGCGGGCACTGAAGCTTTCTTT.

V and J are TRBV10-3 and TRBJ1-5; D is unresolved. Germline-derived CDR1 and CDR2 are ENHRY and SYGVKD. The CDR3 totals 15 residues. V shed 0 bases and J shed 7 bases, with 13 bases lying between them. The DNA of the CDR3 is TGTGCCATCAGTGAGTCGACTCTGGTGGGACAGCCCCAGCATTTT. This translates into CAISESTLVGQPQHF.